This T cell receptor beta chain is drawn from a study of T-cell reconstitution after alpha-beta-depleted transplantation in children. Study-wide findings and caveats: Surviving recipient cells, namely T cells and thymic progenitors, were the source of high day-60 TCRbeta diversity in some patients.

It was with unique molecular identifiers that the TCRbeta library was prepared. TCRdb passed the PCR reads through MiXCR, listing each CDR3 protein once. The sample holds a few hundred thousand distinct CDR3 sequences; roughly a quarter are singletons and the top ten take more than 4.5%. About this clonotype: The antigen is undetermined.

This CDR3 spans 16 amino acids. V lost 0 bases to trimming and J lost 4 bases; unmatched junction nucleotides: 5. CDR1 is SGHKS, CDR2 YYEKEE, per germline (reference sequence). The receptor was derived from a female patient aged 2-9 years who had a stem cell transplant for congenital amegakaryocytic thrombocytopenia, so the T cells may come from the graft donor. The sequenced sample was PBMCs, mostly from graft donor cells, obtained 360 days after TCRalphabeta/CD19-depleted stem cell transplant. J is TRBJ2-7 and V is TRBV5-5; 12 bases map to TRBD1. CDR3: CASSLVVGQGAYEQYF. CDR3 bases: TGTGCCAGCAGCTTGGTGGTGGGACAGGGGGCTTACGAGCAGTACTTC.